These 20 T cell receptor beta chains came from one sample sequenced in a study of T cells after yellow fever vaccination. Using its own MiXCR run on the 5' RACE reads, TCRdb lists one record per CDR3 protein. Altogether about 99,000 distinct CDR3 sequences are present, under 6.5% being singletons, with the ten largest covering roughly 39%. This specimen consisted of CD8+ T cells sorted from PBMCs, obtained 10 days after the yellow fever booster vaccination. The receptors here all came from a man between 18 and 35 years old who received the YFV17D yellow fever vaccine.

The chain links TRBV6-2 or TRBV6-3 to TRBJ1-1; D is unclear. Trimming took off 6 bases at V and 6 bases at J, with 14 bases between the two ends. This CDR3 region has 13 residues. Germline V lookup: CDR1 MNHEY, CDR2 SVGEGT. In DNA form, the CDR3 reads TGTGCCAGCAGCCGGACGGATGGAGCTGAAGCTTTCTTT. Encoded protein: CASSRTDGAEAFF.

This clonotype was seen ten or more times. This chain uses TRBV4-1 with TRBJ2-2, with D possibly TRBD2 on 6 matching bases. Trimming left V 7 bases short and J 0 bases short, with 9 bases between. CDR1 and CDR2 (germline): MGHRA, YSYEKL. The CDR3 is 14 amino acids. The CDR3 reads CASTGGANTGELFF. CDR3 nucleotide sequence: TGCGCCAGCACCGGCGGGGCGAACACCGGGGAGCTGTTTTTT.

This rearrangement joins TRBV7-3 to TRBJ2-7, with 8 positions matching TRBD1. This CDR3 has 13 amino acids. CDR1 is SGHTA, CDR2 FQGTGA, per germline. Trimming took 3 bases from V and 6 from J; bases not matched to a gene: 4. The CDR3 here is CASSLAGGLEQYV. The DNA for the CDR3 is TGTGCCAGCAGCTTGGCAGGGGGCCTCGAGCAGTACGTC.

The rearrangement joins TRBV7-9 to TRBJ2-3, with a weak D call TRBD2 (5 bases). Trimming left V 0 bases short and J 1 base short, with 14 bases between. Germline-derived CDR1 and CDR2 are SEHNR and FQNEAQ (reference sequence). The CDR3 has 17 residues. CDR3: CASSLAVAGYGTDTQYF. As DNA, the CDR3 is TGTGCCAGCAGCTTAGCCGTTGCGGGCTATGGCACAGATACGCAGTATTTT.

This clonotype was counted a few times. V gene TRBV6-6 combines with J gene TRBJ1-1; D might be TRBD1 (5 bases). Looked up from germline, CDR1 is MNHNY and CDR2 is SVGAGI (reference sequence). This CDR3 is 11 amino acids long. With 6 bases removed from V and 4 bases from J, the gap between germline ends came to 6 bases. The CDR3 nucleotides are TGTGCCAGCAGAGGGGCCACTGAAGCTTTCTTT. Translated: CASRGATEAFF.

This chain connects TRBV7-2 to TRBJ2-5; D is uncertain. Between the trimmed V and J ends, which lost 5 bases and 3 bases, there was a span of 13 bases. The CDR3 runs 14 residues. Germline V gene sequence: CDR1 SGHTA, CDR2 FQGNSA. The CDR3 nucleotides read TGTGCCAGCAGCCCTTCAACCGCCAAAGAGACCCAGTACTTC. Translation: CASSPSTAKETQYF.

This clonotype was picked up a small number of times. The CDR3: CASSGRPAGMSADTQYF. The CDR3 nucleotides are TGTGCCAGCAGCGGCCGACCAGCGGGCATGAGTGCAGATACGCAGTATTTT. The J gene is TRBJ2-3, the V gene TRBV9; the D gene is possibly TRBD2 (6 bases). Germline V gives CDR1 SGDLS, CDR2 YYNGEE. The CDR3 spans 17 residues. V lost 3 bases to trimming and J lost 4 bases, with 21 bases between them.

The DNA of the CDR3 is TGTGCCAGCAGTCTACTTGAGAATCTGGCCAAAAACATTCAGTACTTC. It is translated as CASSLLENLAKNIQYF. This chain connects TRBV6-2 or TRBV6-3 to TRBJ2-4; no reliable D call. CDR3 length: 16 residues. V shed 5 bases and J shed 1 base, with 15 bases lying between them. Germline CDR1 is MNHEY and CDR2 is SVGEGT.

J is TRBJ2-7 and V is TRBV4-1, with 13 bases that match TRBD2. The CDR3 runs to 15 residues. The V gene's germline CDR1 is MGHRA and CDR2 YSYEKL. Trimming removed 0 bases from V and 4 bases from J; junction bases left unmatched: 0. In DNA form, the CDR3 reads TGCGCCAGCAGCCAAGAGACTAGCGGGGGGTACGAGCAGTACGTC. Protein: CASSQETSGGYEQYV.

There are a few counts of this clonotype. The chain links TRBV6-6 to TRBJ2-4; D is uncertain. The CDR3 has 15 residues. The germline V gene has CDR1 MNHNY and CDR2 SVGAGI (reference sequence). Trimming pared 3 bases from V and 0 bases from J, leaving 9 bases between. The CDR3 coding sequence is TGTGCCAGCAGTTATGCAGGTTTAGCCAAAAACATTCAGTACTTC. This sequence encodes CASSYAGLAKNIQYF.

The chain recombines TRBV15 with TRBJ2-7; TRBD1 matches 11 bases. V lost 3 bases to trimming and J lost 0 bases; unmatched junction nucleotides: 4. CDR3 length: 16 amino acids. Germline V CDR1 and CDR2: LNHNV, YYDKDF (reference sequence). The CDR3 protein is CATSSLDRGLSYEQYF. Here the CDR3 DNA reads TGTGCCACCAGCAGCTTGGACAGGGGGCTCTCCTACGAGCAGTACTTC.

The chain joins TRBV27 to TRBJ1-5; D gene uncertain. Germline loops: CDR1 MNHEY, CDR2 SMNVEV (reference sequence). The V end lost 6 bases, the J end lost 2 bases, and 11 bases lay between the germline ends. The CDR3 is made up of 14 amino acids. The CDR3 spells CASRLRGGNQPQHF. DNA for the CDR3: TGTGCCAGCAGATTGCGCGGGGGCAATCAGCCCCAGCATTTT.

There are a few counts of this clonotype. This rearrangement joins TRBV20-1 to TRBJ1-3; D gene unclear. V was clipped by 3 bases and J by 0 bases, with 9 bases between them. The CDR3 is 14 residues long. Germline V gives CDR1 DFQATT, CDR2 SNEGSKA (reference sequence). The CDR3 region is CSARRLSSGNTIYF. Written as DNA, the CDR3 is TGCAGTGCTAGGCGATTGAGCTCTGGAAACACCATATATTTT.

This clonotype has a handful of counts. The chain joins TRBV7-9 to TRBJ1-5, with D uncertain. V lost 5 bases to trimming and J lost 7 bases, with 12 bases between them. Germline-derived CDR1 and CDR2 are SEHNR and FQNEAQ (reference sequence). CDR3 length: 13 amino acids. CDR3 sequence (DNA): TGTGCCAGCAGCCCCGGCCCGCGGCAGCCCCAGCATTTT. Translated, it gives CASSPGPRQPQHF.

Regarding this clonotype: Given a much more abundant clone one base away, this may be a read error. The chain employs TRBV12-3 or TRBV12-4 and TRBJ2-2, with D possibly being TRBD1 (5 bases). The germline V and J ends were trimmed by 7 bases and 5 bases, with 14 bases remaining between them. The CDR3 has 14 amino acids. The CDR3, as DNA: TGTGCCAGCACCCCGTCAGGGCAGACCGGGGAGCTGTTTTTT. Amino acids: CASTPSGQTGELFF.

V and J are TRBV19 and TRBJ2-5, with 7 bases fitting TRBD1. Germline CDR1 LNHDA, CDR2 SQIVND (reference sequence). After removal of 4 bases from V and 5 bases from J, the junction contained 13 bases not matched to a gene. This CDR3 is built from 16 residues. CDR3 nucleotide sequence: TGTGCCAGTAGTACTCGCCAGACAGGGATCTACGAGACCCAGTACTTC. It translates to CASSTRQTGIYETQYF.

This clonotype was seen many times. The chain is built from TRBV7-8 and TRBJ2-7, with 9 bases identical to TRBD1. The junction had 2 bases not matched to a gene; V was cut back by 0 bases and J by 2 bases. The CDR3 runs 15 residues. Germline CDR1 SGHVS, CDR2 FQNEAQ. CDR3 DNA: TGTGCCAGCAGCTTAGCGGGACAGGGAACCTACGAGCAGTACTTC. Translated, it gives CASSLAGQGTYEQYF.

This clonotype occurred a few times. The chain combines TRBV4-3 with TRBJ2-3; D gene unclear. The CDR3 has 16 amino acids. Germline loops: CDR1 LGHNA, CDR2 YSLEER. The V end was cut by 0 bases, the J end by 0 bases, with 10 bases between. For the CDR3, the DNA is TGCGCCAGCAGCCAAGATTCAGGCTTTAGCACAGATACGCAGTATTTT. Translated: CASSQDSGFSTDTQYF.

The CDR3 DNA reads TGCGCCAGCAGCCCCCGGGACTCGGGGGGGTACTTC. It yields the protein CASSPRDSGGYF. The J gene is TRBJ2-5, the V gene TRBV4-3; TRBD2 aligns across 7 bases. J gave up 13 bases and V 4 bases, and 9 bases lay outside the gene matches. Looked up from germline, CDR1 is LGHNA and CDR2 is YSLEER. The CDR3 extends over 12 amino acids.

This clonotype was picked up many times. The J gene is TRBJ2-1, the V gene TRBV15; 8 nucleotides line up with TRBD2. Germline V CDR1 and CDR2: LNHNV, YYDKDF (reference sequence). The CDR3 length is 14 residues. With 3 bases clipped from V and 2 bases from J, the junction kept 0 bases outside the gene matches. The CDR3 nucleotides are TGTGCCACCAGCAGGGGACTAGCCTACAATGAGCAGTTCTTC. This codes for CATSRGLAYNEQFF. The variable domain in full, with the rest retrieved from reference TRBV15 and TRBJ2-1, is DAMVIQNPRYQVTQFGKPVTLSCSQTLNHNVMYWYQQKSSQAPKLLFHYYDKDFNNEADTPDNFQSRRPNTSFCFLDIRSPGLGDTAMYLCATSRGLAYNEQFFGPGTRLTVL.